This T cell receptor (beta chain) was recorded in a study of radiotherapy plus CTLA-4 blockade in lung cancer. Study overall: For approximately 17% of patients, objective responses occurred, and around 31% had disease control.

With respect to this clone: Its antigen is currently unknown.

Study outcomes and limitations: Blood TCR clones of tumor origin expanded after radiotherapy plus ipilimumab. The best predictor of response was reported to be early blood T cell clone dynamics, with interferon-beta.

Profiled with immunoSEQ multiplex PCR; TCRdb holds only in-frame clones, not every one. The profile shows under 65,000 clones, roughly 77% of them singletons. The CDR3 contains 14 residues. Germline CDR1 is GTSNPN and CDR2 is SVGIG (reference sequence). Trimming shortened V by 4 bases and J by 1 base, and 10 bases separated the two germline ends. The study treated chemo-refractory metastatic non-small-cell lung cancer patients with focal radiation plus ipilimumab CTLA-4 blockade. The specimen comprised peripheral blood, sampled from a patient treated with radiotherapy plus ipilimumab. This rearrangement joins TRBV30 to TRBJ2-2; D is unresolved. The sequence derives from a human donor with non-small cell lung cancer whose response to radiotherapy plus ipilimumab could not be evaluated. The CDR3 DNA reads as TGTGCCTGGATTGGCAGTCTGAACACCGGGGAGCTGTTTTTT. Residues: CAWIGSLNTGELFF. The entire variable domain, with the rest obtained from reference TRBV30 and TRBJ2-2, is as follows: SQTIHQWPATLVQPVGSPLSLECTVEGTSNPNLYWYRQAAGRGLQLLFYSVGIGQISSEVPQNLSASRPQDRQFILSSKKLLLSDSGFYLCAWIGSLNTGELFFGEGSRLTVL.